This TCR beta chain was captured by sequencing in a study of CD8+ T cells in alopecia areata. This CDR3 spans 13 amino acids. V lost 2 bases and J 7 bases, leaving 9 bases between the germline ends. Germline assignment: CDR1 MGHDK and CDR2 SYGVNS. Extracted from the samples, RNA was reverse transcribed into cDNA to serve as the sequencing template. The data were produced by immunoSEQ multiplex PCR, yet TCRdb's version contains in-frame clones alone and is incomplete. Of approximately 180,000 clones in the sample, less than 70% were seen once. Indicated treatment: oral pan-JAK inhibitor, 5-10 mg twice daily. The sorting of PBMCs gave CD4+ and CD8+ T cells. In its sample, this clone was seen once.

Sequencing used CD4+ T cells sorted from blood, obtained around week 49, from a patient treated with tofacitinib. The J gene is TRBJ2-4, the V gene TRBV25-1, with D possibly being TRBD1 or TRBD2 (6 bases each). The source is a human donor with alopecia areata. CDR3 sequence reads: CASSEGGGNIQYF. For the CDR3, the DNA is TGTGCCAGCAGTGAAGGAGGGGGGAACATTCAGTACTTC.